This T cell receptor beta chain was captured by sequencing in a study of blood T cell repertoires in COVID-19. The overall study: Samples taken during acute and convalescent COVID-19 were collected in the United States, Italy and Spain. From T cells, B-cell-depleted T cells, or PBMCs came the material, which was cDNA or gDNA.

This clone appeared a single time. Original processing notes: Amplifying reference gene primers gave estimates of nucleated cell counts. This table comes from immunoSEQ multiplex PCR, and its TCRdb copy is limited to in-frame clones, with some not included. The V and J calls and clone size were taken over from that table, and D and trimming were inferred from the DNA. The sample records around 100,000 clones, approximately 84% being singletons. This CDR3 has 15 amino acids. Germline V lookup: CDR1 GTSNPN, CDR2 SVGIG (reference sequence). V was pared by 5 bases and J by 1 base, with 6 bases of the junction left unmatched.

The specimen sequenced was peripheral blood. The chain is built from TRBV30 and TRBJ2-5; 11 bases fit TRBD2. The TCR sequence derives from a man aged 55 to 70 with acute or convalescent COVID-19. CDR3 sequence reads: CAWVRLAGGQETQYF. The CDR3 region has the DNA TGTGCCTGGGTGAGGCTAGCGGGGGGCCAAGAGACCCAGTACTTC.